This T cell receptor beta chain was profiled in a study of breast tumors, draining lymph nodes, adjacent tissues. Study results and caveats: Tumor repertoires ranked between lymph nodes and nontumor tissue in diversity, with V and J gene preferences.

There are many counts of this clonotype. As yet, its antigen is unknown. TCRdb re-analysed the multiplex PCR reads in MiXCR, keeping a single row per CDR3 protein. Of over 250,000 distinct CDR3 sequences in the sample, 30% were seen once. The J segment lost 9 bases and the V segment lost 6 bases, leaving 10 bases of the junction unmatched. CDR1 and CDR2 from the germline V gene are DFQATT and SNEGSKA (reference sequence). The CDR3 runs 13 residues. Axillary draining lymph nodes of breast cancer patients supplied the node samples. The gene calls are TRBV20-1 and TRBJ2-7, with 11 bases identical to TRBD2. This receptor was taken from a female donor with breast cancer. Some clones in this sample may be carry-over from other donors' samples. The sample taken for sequencing was axillary lymph node tissue. Here the CDR3 DNA reads TGCAGTGCCCCACTAGCGGGAGACGGAGGGCAGTACTTC. It translates to CSAPLAGDGGQYF.